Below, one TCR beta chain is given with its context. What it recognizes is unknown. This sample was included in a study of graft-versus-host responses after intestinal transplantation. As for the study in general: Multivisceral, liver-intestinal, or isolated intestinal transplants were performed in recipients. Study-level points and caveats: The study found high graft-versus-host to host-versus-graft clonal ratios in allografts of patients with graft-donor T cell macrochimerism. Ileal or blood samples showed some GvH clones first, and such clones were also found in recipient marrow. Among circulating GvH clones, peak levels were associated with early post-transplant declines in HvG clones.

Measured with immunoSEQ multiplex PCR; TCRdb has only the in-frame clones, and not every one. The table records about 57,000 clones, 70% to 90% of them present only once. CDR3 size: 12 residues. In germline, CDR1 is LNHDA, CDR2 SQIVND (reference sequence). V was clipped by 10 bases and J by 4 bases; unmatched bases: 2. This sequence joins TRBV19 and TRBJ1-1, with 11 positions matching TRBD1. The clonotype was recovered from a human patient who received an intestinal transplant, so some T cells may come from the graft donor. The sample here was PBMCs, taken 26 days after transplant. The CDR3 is CATGTGGTEAFF. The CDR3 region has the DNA TGTGCCACGGGGACAGGGGGCACTGAAGCTTTCTTT. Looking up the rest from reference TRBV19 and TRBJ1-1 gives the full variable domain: DGGITQSPKYLFRKEGQNVTLSCEQNLNHDAMYWYRQDPGQGLRLIYYSQIVNDFQKGDIAEGYSVSREKKESFPLTVTSAQKNPTAFYLCATGTGGTEAFFGQGTRLTVV.